What follows are 17 T cell receptor beta chains derived from one specimen sequenced in a study of cytomegalovirus exposure and HLA in healthy donors. The PCR was carried out with 60 Vbeta primers and 13 Jbeta primers. TCRdb keeps only in-frame clones here, not all; method: immunoSEQ multiplex PCR. The table includes some 200,000 clones, roughly four fifths detected once. The source material was PBMCs. The receptor source for this set is a woman under 30 in good health and CMV-seronegative.

This chain joins TRBV19 and TRBJ2-3; 11 bases fit TRBD2. Trimming at V came to 5 bases and at J to 0 bases, leaving 1 base not matched to a gene. The CDR3 consists of 15 residues. The germline V gene encodes CDR1 LNHDA and CDR2 SQIVND (reference sequence). CDR3 nucleotide sequence: TGTGCCAGTAGTCGACTAGCGGGAAGCACAGATACGCAGTATTTT. This gives the protein CASSRLAGSTDTQYF.

The chain links TRBV19 to TRBJ1-5; D might be TRBD1 (6 bases). The CDR3 contains 15 residues. The germline CDR1 and CDR2 sequences are LNHDA and SQIVND (reference sequence). Trimming took 0 bases from V and 4 from J, leaving 10 bases between them. This CDR3 reads CASSIDRGKNQPQHF. CDR3 bases: TGTGCCAGTAGTATAGACAGGGGAAAGAATCAGCCCCAGCATTTT.

The chain employs TRBV27 and TRBJ2-1; 10 positions match TRBD2. This CDR3 comprises 15 residues. V shed 2 bases, J shed 5 bases, and the junction held 3 bases outside the gene matches. Germline V lookup: CDR1 MNHEY, CDR2 SMNVEV (reference sequence). In nucleotides, the CDR3 is TGTGCCAGCAGTTTAGGACTAGCGGAAAACAATGAGCAGTTCTTC. Amino acids: CASSLGLAENNEQFF.

The chain is built from TRBV4-3 and TRBJ2-3; 11 bases align to TRBD2. V was pared by 0 bases and J by 3 bases, with 17 bases of the junction left unmatched. This CDR3 is built from 21 residues. From germline, CDR1 is LGHNA and CDR2 YSLEER. CDR3 in DNA: TGCGCCAGCAGCCAAGAATTCTCCTACGCCCTGACTAGCGGGAAAACAGATACGCAGTATTTT. Protein product: CASSQEFSYALTSGKTDTQYF.

The gene calls are TRBV9 and TRBJ2-7; TRBD2 matches at 11 bases. Looked up from germline, CDR1 is SGDLS and CDR2 is YYNGEE. V trimming: 3 bases; J trimming: 2 bases; junction bases outside the gene matches: 4. The CDR3 loop spans 15 amino acids. The CDR3 is CASSAIAGGPYEQYF. Here the CDR3 DNA reads TGTGCCAGCAGCGCCATAGCGGGAGGGCCCTACGAGCAGTACTTC.

This clone came up once. This rearrangement joins TRBV6-1 to TRBJ2-7; D is undetermined. Trimming took off 6 bases at V and 5 bases at J, with 17 bases between the two ends. CDR3 size: 14 residues. Germline V gene data show CDR1 as MNHNS and CDR2 as SASEGT. The CDR3 here is CASSRAPSTDEQYV. DNA for the CDR3: TGTGCCAGCAGCCGAGCCCCTAGTACCGACGAGCAGTACGTC.

V gene TRBV5-1 combines with J gene TRBJ2-3, with TRBD2 identical over 10 bases. Germline loops: CDR1 SGHRS, CDR2 YFSETQ. V lost 4 bases and J lost 2; bases outside the gene matches: 10. The CDR3 is made up of 17 amino acids. The CDR3 here is CASSPRGAGGLTDTQYF. In DNA form, the CDR3 reads TGCGCCAGCAGCCCCAGGGGAGCGGGAGGGCTCACAGATACGCAGTATTTT.

The chain combines TRBV2 with TRBJ2-1; the D gene is possibly TRBD2 (6 bases). Deletions cut 2 bases from V and 6 bases from J, with 17 bases between. The CDR3 is made up of 16 amino acids. Germline V gene data show CDR1 as SNHLY and CDR2 as FYNNEI. CDR3 bases: TGTGCCAGCAGTGAATTGGAGGGCCTAGAGTCCAATGAGCAGTTCTTC. This gives the protein CASSELEGLESNEQFF.

The chain employs TRBV7-9 and TRBJ1-3; the match to TRBD1 covers 8 bases. The CDR3 is 17 amino acids. CDR1 is SEHNR, CDR2 FQNEAQ, per germline (reference sequence). V lost 2 bases to trimming and J lost 7 bases; unmatched junction nucleotides: 13. The DNA of the CDR3 is TGTGCCAGCAGCTTAAATCGGGGACAGGCCCCCTGGAACACCATATATTTT. Translated, it gives CASSLNRGQAPWNTIYF.

This clone turned up a few times. This rearrangement joins TRBV27 to TRBJ2-2, with D possibly TRBD1 on 6 matching bases. CDR3 length equals 14 residues. CDR1 and CDR2 (germline): MNHEY, SMNVEV (reference sequence). The germline V and J ends were trimmed by 0 bases and 6 bases, with 8 bases remaining between them. Written as DNA, the CDR3 is TGTGCCAGCAGTTTATCTACAGGGTCCGGGGAGCTGTTTTTT. It encodes CASSLSTGSGELFF.

This chain joins TRBV5-1 and TRBJ2-3, with TRBD2 matching over 7 bases. The CDR3 is made up of 16 amino acids. The V segment lost 0 bases and the J segment 5 bases; nucleotides outside the gene matches: 9. Germline values: CDR1 SGHRS, CDR2 YFSETQ. CDR3 sequence reads: CASSLGGGPLKDTQYF. The CDR3 DNA reads as TGCGCCAGCAGCTTGGGGGGAGGGCCGTTAAAAGATACGCAGTATTTT.

V is TRBV7-6 and J is TRBJ2-5; 14 nucleotides line up with TRBD2. CDR1 and CDR2 from the germline V gene are SGHVS and FNYEAQ. The length of the CDR3 is 17 residues. Trimming at V came to 1 base and at J to 2 bases, leaving 3 bases not matched to a gene. The CDR3 DNA reads as TGTGCCAGCAGCTTAGGACTAGCGGGAGGGGGGCAAGAGACCCAGTACTTC. This codes for CASSLGLAGGGQETQYF.

The J gene is TRBJ1-1, the V gene TRBV6-5; a possible D gene is TRBD1 (5 bases). V lost 2 bases and J lost 2, with 9 bases in between. This CDR3 comprises 14 residues. Germline values: CDR1 MNHEY, CDR2 SVGAGI. CDR3 in DNA: TGTGCCAGCAGTTACCGTGGGGCCAACACTGAAGCTTTCTTT. This codes for CASSYRGANTEAFF.

The V and J genes are TRBV4-3 and TRBJ2-1; 10 bases align to TRBD2. V gave up 4 bases and J gave up 4 bases; unmatched junction bases: 7. This CDR3 is 16 amino acids long. Germline CDR1 is LGHNA and CDR2 is YSLEER. The CDR3 DNA is TGCGCCAGCAGCCCCTCCCCTAGCGGGAGATACAATGAGCAGTTCTTC. It encodes CASSPSPSGRYNEQFF.

The chain is built from TRBV11-2 and TRBJ2-1, with TRBD2 matching over 11 bases. The trim removed 4 bases at V and 10 bases at J, leaving 6 bases unmatched. The length of the CDR3 is 14 residues. Germline CDR1 is SGHAT and CDR2 is FQNNGV. CDR3 coding DNA: TGTGCCAGCAGCTACGGGACTAGCGGTGGGGAGCAGTTCTTC. This translates into CASSYGTSGGEQFF.

The chain has TRBV2 and TRBJ2-1; 10 bases are a match to TRBD2. V was clipped by 7 bases and J by 7 bases; unmatched bases: 10. CDR1 is SNHLY, CDR2 FYNNEI, per germline. There are 15 residues in the CDR3. CDR3 in DNA: TGTGCCAGCACCCCCCTAGCGGGAGACGGGAATGAGCAGTTCTTC. Amino acids: CASTPLAGDGNEQFF.

As DNA, the CDR3 is TGCGCCAGCAGCTCGGGACTAGCGGGGAAAGAGCAGTTCTTC. As protein: CASSSGLAGKEQFF. V usage is TRBV5-1 and J usage is TRBJ2-1; TRBD2 aligns across 13 bases. This CDR3 comprises 14 residues. Germline V lookup: CDR1 SGHRS, CDR2 YFSETQ. J gave up 10 bases and V 3 bases, and 4 bases lay outside the gene matches. The full variable domain, with the rest looked up from reference TRBV5-1 and TRBJ2-1, is KAGVTQTPRYLIKTRGQQVTLSCSPISGHRSVSWYQQTPGQGLQFLFEYFSETQRNKGNFPGRFSGRQFSNSRSEMNVSTLELGDSALYLCASSSGLAGKEQFFGPGTRLTVL.